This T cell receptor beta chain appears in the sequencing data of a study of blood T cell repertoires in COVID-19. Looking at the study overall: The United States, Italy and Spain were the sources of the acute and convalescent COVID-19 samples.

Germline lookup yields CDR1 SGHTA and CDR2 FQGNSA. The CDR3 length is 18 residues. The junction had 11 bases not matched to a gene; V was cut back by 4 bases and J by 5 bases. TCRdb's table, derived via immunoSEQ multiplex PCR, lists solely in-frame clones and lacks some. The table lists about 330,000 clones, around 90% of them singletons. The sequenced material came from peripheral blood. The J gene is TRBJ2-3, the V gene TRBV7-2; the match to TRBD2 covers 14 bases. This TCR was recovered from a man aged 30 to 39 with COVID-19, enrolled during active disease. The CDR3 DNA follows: TGTGCCAGCAGCTGGGGACTAGCGGGGGCGTTTGAGGAAGATACGCAGTATTTT. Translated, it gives CASSWGLAGAFEEDTQYF.